The clone carrying this T cell receptor (beta chain) was found many times. Antigen unknown. UMIs and a universal primer site were added when TCR cDNA was made by 5'RACE template switching. TCRdb analysed the 5' RACE reads with MiXCR anew, one entry per CDR3 protein. Of 100,000 to 150,000 distinct CDR3 sequences in the sample, approximately 8.4% were seen once. This record belongs to a study of T cells after yellow fever vaccination. Study-wide results and caveats: The presence of abundant clonotypes contaminating from the bulk population was possible in FACS-sorted repertoires. At around 96% for CD4 and just over 85% for CD8, most primary-vaccination clones showed up again after the booster.

The CDR3 contains 13 residues. Germline CDR1 is MNHEY and CDR2 is SVGEGT. Trimming cost V 2 bases and J 6 bases, with 8 bases left between them. The sequence was obtained from a man between 18 and 35 years old who received the YFV17D yellow fever vaccine. The rearrangement uses TRBV6-2 or TRBV6-3 and TRBJ1-5; D gene unclear. The source was CD8+ T cells sorted from PBMCs, collected on the day of the yellow fever booster vaccination. This CDR3 is CASSYPGFQPQHF. Here the CDR3 DNA reads TGTGCCAGCAGTTACCCGGGGTTTCAGCCCCAGCATTTT.